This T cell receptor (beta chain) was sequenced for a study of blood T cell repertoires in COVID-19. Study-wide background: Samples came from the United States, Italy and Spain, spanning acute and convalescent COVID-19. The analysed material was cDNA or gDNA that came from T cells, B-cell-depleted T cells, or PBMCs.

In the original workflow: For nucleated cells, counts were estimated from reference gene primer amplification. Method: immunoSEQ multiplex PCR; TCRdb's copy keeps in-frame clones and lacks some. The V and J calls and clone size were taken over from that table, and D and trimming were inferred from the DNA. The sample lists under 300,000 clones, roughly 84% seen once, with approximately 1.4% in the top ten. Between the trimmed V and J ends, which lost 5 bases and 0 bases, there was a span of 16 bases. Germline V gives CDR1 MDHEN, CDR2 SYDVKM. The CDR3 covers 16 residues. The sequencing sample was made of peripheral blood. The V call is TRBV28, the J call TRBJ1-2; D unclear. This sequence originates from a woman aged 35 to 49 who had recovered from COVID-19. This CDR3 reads CASSPGESAPNYGYTF. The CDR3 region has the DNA TGTGCCAGCAGTCCCGGGGAGTCCGCTCCTAACTATGGCTACACCTTC.